This TCR beta chain derives from a study of cytomegalovirus exposure and HLA in healthy donors. Study details: Early released data had tens of millions of unique TCRs, all coming from HLA-typed donors. Study-wide results and caveats: In a later analysis, most CMV-associated TCR beta chains appeared HLA-restricted.

Germline V gene lookup returns CDR1 MNHEY and CDR2 SVGAGI. This CDR3 region has 12 residues. V was cut by 7 bases and J by 4 bases, with 10 bases left in between. A few counts support this clone. Antigen: not known. Primers for the PCR totalled 60 Vbeta and 13 Jbeta. The protocol was immunoSEQ multiplex PCR, while the TCRdb copy is restricted to in-frame clones and leaves out a portion. The table shows over 65,000 clones, with around 80% occurring only once. The chain recombines TRBV6-5 with TRBJ1-1; weak D call: TRBD1 (5 bases). Sequences were obtained from PBMCs. The TCR was taken from a woman in her twenties or thirties in good health and CMV-seronegative. The CDR3 sequence is CASKLGGTEAFF. CDR3 coding DNA: TGTGCCAGCAAACTGGGGGGCACTGAAGCTTTCTTT.